A selection of T cell receptor beta chains follows, all from one sample in a study of blood T cell repertoires in COVID-19. TCRdb's copy holds only in-frame clones and misses some; the assay was immunoSEQ multiplex PCR. In the table there are more than 110,000 clones, approximately 90% of which are singletons. The specimen was peripheral blood. Receptor source: a man aged 55 to 70 with active or convalescent COVID-19. The CDR3 runs from the conserved cysteine through the conserved F or W. A D gene is named only where the DNA matches it firmly. Size values are once, few and many counts, or a class for expanded clones, and some rows have none.

D | J | V | size | DNA | CDR3
- | TRBJ2-7 | TRBV9 | - | TGTGCCAGCAGCGCTTCGGCCGGGACTGACCCCTACGAGCAGTACTTC | CASSASAGTDPYEQYF
TRBD2 | TRBJ2-1 | TRBV19 | - | TGTGCCAATAGTCTTAGTAGGGGACTAGGAAATGAGCAGTTCTTC | CANSLSRGLGNEQFF
- | TRBJ2-4 | TRBV19 | - | TGTGCCAGTAGTCCGTGGGGCGGGACGGAGGTCAAAAACATTCAGTACTTC | CASSPWGGTEVKNIQYF
TRBD1 | TRBJ2-7 | TRBV6-2/TRBV6-3 | - | TGTGCCAGCAGTAAACAGGGGGCCGTATCCTACGAGCAGTACTTC | CASSKQGAVSYEQYF
- | TRBJ2-3 | TRBV27 | - | TGTGCCAGCAGTTCCAACCTGAACTGGGATACGCAGTATTTT | CASSSNLNWDTQYF
TRBD1 | TRBJ1-2 | TRBV28 | - | TGTGCCAGCAGTTCCGGACAGGGGGCGTCTGGTGTCGGAGCTAACTATGGCTACACCTTC | CASSSGQGASGVGANYGYTF
- | TRBJ2-5 | TRBV4-3 | - | TGCGCCAGCAGCCAAGATACGGGGGTACAAGAGACCCAGTACTTC | CASSQDTGVQETQYF
TRBD1 | TRBJ1-4 | TRBV5-1 | - | TGCGCCAGCAGCCCGGACAGGGGAACGGCAACTAATGAAAAACTGTTTTTT | CASSPDRGTATNEKLFF
TRBD1 | TRBJ1-2 | TRBV2 | - | TGTGCCAGCACCATACAGGGGGCGGACTATGGCTACACCTTC | CASTIQGADYGYTF
TRBD1 | TRBJ1-2 | TRBV6-5 | - | TGTGCCAGCAGTTTGCGACAGGGGGTAAACTATGGCTACACCTTC | CASSLRQGVNYGYTF
- | TRBJ2-3 | TRBV7-2 | - | TGTGCCAGCAGGCTCGGGGCAGATACGCAGTATTTT | CASRLGADTQYF
TRBD1 | TRBJ2-7 | TRBV11-2 | - | TGTGCCAGCAGCCGAACGAGGGGGACAGGGGTACGCGAGCAGTACTTC | CASSRTRGTGVREQYF
TRBD1 | TRBJ1-2 | TRBV5-6 | - | TGTGCCAGCAGCCCCGGGACAGGGTCGGCTAACTATGGCTACACCTTC | CASSPGTGSANYGYTF
TRBD2 | TRBJ2-1 | TRBV19 | - | TGTGCCAGTCGGAGCGGGGGGGGCAATGAGCAGTTCTTC | CASRSGGGNEQFF
- | TRBJ2-4 | TRBV7-2 | - | TGTGCCAGCAGCTCCCAGGCGAGCGCCAAAAACATTCAGTACTTC | CASSSQASAKNIQYF
TRBD1 | TRBJ1-1 | TRBV7-2 | - | TGTGCCAGCAGCACCAGACAGGGGGCTGGGGCTGAAGCTTTCTTT | CASSTRQGAGAEAFF
TRBD1 | TRBJ2-2 | TRBV7-6 | - | TGTGCCAGCAGCTTGGGACAGGGACCCGGGGAGCTGTTTTTT | CASSLGQGPGELFF
- | TRBJ2-2 | TRBV20-1 | - | TGCAGTGCTAGAGATGCGGGGGAGCTGTTTTTT | CSARDAGELFF
TRBD2 | TRBJ2-5 | TRBV6-2/TRBV6-3 | - | TGTGCCAGCAGTTTCCCCGTTTGCGGGGGGGACTTC | CASSFPVCGGDF
TRBD1 | TRBJ1-2 | TRBV9 | - | TGTGCCAGCAGCCCCCACGACCTTGACAGGGGCGGACCTTATGGCTACACCTTC | CASSPHDLDRGGPYGYTF
- | TRBJ1-5 | TRBV20-1 | - | TGCAGTGCTAGTGGTCGGGCAGGGGAGGGCGGAAGCAATCAGCCCCAGCATTTT | CSASGRAGEGGSNQPQHF
TRBD2 | TRBJ2-1 | TRBV28 | - | TGTGCCAGCAGTTTCCGGGGTGGTAGCGGGACCCCCTGGCAGTTCTTC | CASSFRGGSGTPWQFF
TRBD2 | TRBJ2-3 | TRBV19 | once | TGTGCCAGTAGTATGACTAGCGGGAGGACAGATACGCAGTATTTT | CASSMTSGRTDTQYF
TRBD2 | TRBJ2-5 | TRBV10-3 | - | TGTGCCATCAGTGGACGCGGGGGGGACCAAGAGACCCAGTACTTC | CAISGRGGDQETQYF
TRBD1 | TRBJ1-5 | TRBV6-6 | - | TGTGCCAGTTCACAGGGGGCGCGTCAGCCCCAGCATTTT | CASSQGARQPQHF
TRBD1 | TRBJ2-7 | TRBV6-2/TRBV6-3 | - | TGTGCCAGCAGTTCGACCGGGACAGGGGGGAACGAGCAGTACTTC | CASSSTGTGGNEQYF
- | TRBJ2-3 | TRBV7-2 | - | TGTGCCAGCAGCTACGACTCAGTACCAACAGATACGCAGTATTTT | CASSYDSVPTDTQYF
- | TRBJ1-2 | TRBV28 | - | TGTGCCAGCAGCAAAGACGGGTACTATGGCTACACCTTC | CASSKDGYYGYTF
- | TRBJ2-7 | TRBV4-3 | - | TGCGCCAGCAGCCAAGACAGGACTGCGAGTTACGAGCAGTACTTC | CASSQDRTASYEQYF
- | TRBJ1-3 | TRBV2 | - | TGTGCCAGCACGTATGTACAGTCGAGCTCTGGAAACACCATATATTTT | CASTYVQSSSGNTIYF
- | TRBJ1-5 | TRBV10-3 | once | TGTGCCATCAGTGAAGGGGTATTAGGGAGCAATCAGCCCCAGCATTTT | CAISEGVLGSNQPQHF
- | TRBJ1-2 | TRBV6-5 | - | TGTGCCAGCAGTAGGAGGGTGAACTATGGCTACACCTTC | CASSRRVNYGYTF
- | TRBJ1-2 | TRBV5-6 | - | TGTGCCAGCAGCTTGGCGGGGGGCTTTAACTATGGCTACACCTTC | CASSLAGGFNYGYTF
- | TRBJ1-5 | TRBV2 | - | TGTGCCAGCAAAGCAGGGAATAGCAATCAGCCCCAGCATTTT | CASKAGNSNQPQHF
TRBD2 | TRBJ2-5 | TRBV7-9 | - | TGTGCCAGCAGCTTAGGTAGCGGGGGCGCTCAAGAGACCCAGTACTTC | CASSLGSGGAQETQYF
- | TRBJ2-3 | TRBV6-5 | few | TGTGCCAGCAGTTACATCCAGACTAGCACAGATACGCAGTATTTT | CASSYIQTSTDTQYF
- | TRBJ2-7 | TRBV5-6 | - | TGTGCCAGCAGCTTGGGCGGGATCTCCTACGAGCAGTACTTC | CASSLGGISYEQYF
- | TRBJ1-4 | TRBV11-2 | - | TGTGCCAGCAGCCAAATAGACAAGACCGAAAAACTGTTTTTT | CASSQIDKTEKLFF
TRBD2 | TRBJ2-5 | TRBV9 | - | TGTGCCAGCAGCCCCACTAGCGGGGGAGGGGAGACCCAGTACTTC | CASSPTSGGGETQYF